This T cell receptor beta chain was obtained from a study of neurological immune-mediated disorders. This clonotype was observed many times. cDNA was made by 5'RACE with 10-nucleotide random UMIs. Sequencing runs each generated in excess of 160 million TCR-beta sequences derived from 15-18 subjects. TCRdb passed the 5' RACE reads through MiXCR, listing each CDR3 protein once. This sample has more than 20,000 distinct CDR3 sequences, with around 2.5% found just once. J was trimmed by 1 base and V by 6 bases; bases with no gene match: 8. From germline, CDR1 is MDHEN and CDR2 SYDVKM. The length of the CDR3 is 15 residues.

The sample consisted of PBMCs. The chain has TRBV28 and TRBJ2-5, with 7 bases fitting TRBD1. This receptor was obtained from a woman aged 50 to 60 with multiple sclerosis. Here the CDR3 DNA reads TGTGCCAGCAGACGCGAGGGACAGATCCAAGAGACCCAGTACTTC. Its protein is CASRREGQIQETQYF.